The clone carrying this T cell receptor beta chain has only a few counts. Single viable CD3+CD4+CD8-CD45RO+ cells were sorted as the memory CD4+ T cells. The data belong to a study of memory CD4+ T cells and cytomegalovirus serostatus. Study summary: Donors were healthy Belgian adults, under 10 CMV seropositive and some 24 seronegative.

Profiling relied on immunoSEQ multiplex PCR, and the TCRdb table lists in-frame clones only, not all of them. The repertoire includes 50,000 to 60,000 clones, around four fifths of them detected once, and 1.5% to 2% sits in the top ten. The germline V gene has CDR1 LGHNA and CDR2 YNFKEQ. The CDR3 runs 15 residues. V lost 0 bases and J lost 2, with 10 bases in between. The material sequenced was memory CD4+ T cells from blood. The chain employs TRBV4-2 and TRBJ1-2; D call uncertain. The sequence came from an adult in good health and CMV-seropositive. As DNA, the CDR3 is TGTGCCAGCAGCCAAGAGATGGCGAGGAACTATGGCTACACCTTC. This codes for CASSQEMARNYGYTF.